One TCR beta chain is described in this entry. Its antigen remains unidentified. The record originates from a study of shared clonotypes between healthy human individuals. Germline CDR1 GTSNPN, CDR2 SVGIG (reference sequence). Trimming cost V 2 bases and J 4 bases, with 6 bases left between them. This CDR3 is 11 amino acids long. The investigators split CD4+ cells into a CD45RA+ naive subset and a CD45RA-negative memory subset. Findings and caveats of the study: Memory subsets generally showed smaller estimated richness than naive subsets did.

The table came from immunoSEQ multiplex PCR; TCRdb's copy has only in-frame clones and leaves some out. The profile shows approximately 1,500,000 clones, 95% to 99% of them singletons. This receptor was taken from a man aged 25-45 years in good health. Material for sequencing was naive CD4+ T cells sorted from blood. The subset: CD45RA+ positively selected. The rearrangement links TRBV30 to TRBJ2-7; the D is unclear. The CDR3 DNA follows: TGTGCCTGGAGTATGGGGTACGAGCAGTACTTC. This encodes CAWSMGYEQYF.